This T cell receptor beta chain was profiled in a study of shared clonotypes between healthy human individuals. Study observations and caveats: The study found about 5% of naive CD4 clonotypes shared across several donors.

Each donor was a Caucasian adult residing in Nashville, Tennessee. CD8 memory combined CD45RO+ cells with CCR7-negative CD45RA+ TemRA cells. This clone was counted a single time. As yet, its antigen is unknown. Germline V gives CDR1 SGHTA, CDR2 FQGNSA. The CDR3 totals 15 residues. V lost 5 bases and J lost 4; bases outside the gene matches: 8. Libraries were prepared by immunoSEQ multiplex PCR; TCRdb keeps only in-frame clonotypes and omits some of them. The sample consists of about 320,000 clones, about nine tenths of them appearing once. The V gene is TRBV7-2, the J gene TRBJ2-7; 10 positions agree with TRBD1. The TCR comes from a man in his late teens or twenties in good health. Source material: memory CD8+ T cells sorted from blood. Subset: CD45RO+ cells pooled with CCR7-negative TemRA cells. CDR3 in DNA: TGTGCCAGCAGCGCTGACAGGGGGCTCTCTTACGAGCAGTACTTC. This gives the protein CASSADRGLSYEQYF.